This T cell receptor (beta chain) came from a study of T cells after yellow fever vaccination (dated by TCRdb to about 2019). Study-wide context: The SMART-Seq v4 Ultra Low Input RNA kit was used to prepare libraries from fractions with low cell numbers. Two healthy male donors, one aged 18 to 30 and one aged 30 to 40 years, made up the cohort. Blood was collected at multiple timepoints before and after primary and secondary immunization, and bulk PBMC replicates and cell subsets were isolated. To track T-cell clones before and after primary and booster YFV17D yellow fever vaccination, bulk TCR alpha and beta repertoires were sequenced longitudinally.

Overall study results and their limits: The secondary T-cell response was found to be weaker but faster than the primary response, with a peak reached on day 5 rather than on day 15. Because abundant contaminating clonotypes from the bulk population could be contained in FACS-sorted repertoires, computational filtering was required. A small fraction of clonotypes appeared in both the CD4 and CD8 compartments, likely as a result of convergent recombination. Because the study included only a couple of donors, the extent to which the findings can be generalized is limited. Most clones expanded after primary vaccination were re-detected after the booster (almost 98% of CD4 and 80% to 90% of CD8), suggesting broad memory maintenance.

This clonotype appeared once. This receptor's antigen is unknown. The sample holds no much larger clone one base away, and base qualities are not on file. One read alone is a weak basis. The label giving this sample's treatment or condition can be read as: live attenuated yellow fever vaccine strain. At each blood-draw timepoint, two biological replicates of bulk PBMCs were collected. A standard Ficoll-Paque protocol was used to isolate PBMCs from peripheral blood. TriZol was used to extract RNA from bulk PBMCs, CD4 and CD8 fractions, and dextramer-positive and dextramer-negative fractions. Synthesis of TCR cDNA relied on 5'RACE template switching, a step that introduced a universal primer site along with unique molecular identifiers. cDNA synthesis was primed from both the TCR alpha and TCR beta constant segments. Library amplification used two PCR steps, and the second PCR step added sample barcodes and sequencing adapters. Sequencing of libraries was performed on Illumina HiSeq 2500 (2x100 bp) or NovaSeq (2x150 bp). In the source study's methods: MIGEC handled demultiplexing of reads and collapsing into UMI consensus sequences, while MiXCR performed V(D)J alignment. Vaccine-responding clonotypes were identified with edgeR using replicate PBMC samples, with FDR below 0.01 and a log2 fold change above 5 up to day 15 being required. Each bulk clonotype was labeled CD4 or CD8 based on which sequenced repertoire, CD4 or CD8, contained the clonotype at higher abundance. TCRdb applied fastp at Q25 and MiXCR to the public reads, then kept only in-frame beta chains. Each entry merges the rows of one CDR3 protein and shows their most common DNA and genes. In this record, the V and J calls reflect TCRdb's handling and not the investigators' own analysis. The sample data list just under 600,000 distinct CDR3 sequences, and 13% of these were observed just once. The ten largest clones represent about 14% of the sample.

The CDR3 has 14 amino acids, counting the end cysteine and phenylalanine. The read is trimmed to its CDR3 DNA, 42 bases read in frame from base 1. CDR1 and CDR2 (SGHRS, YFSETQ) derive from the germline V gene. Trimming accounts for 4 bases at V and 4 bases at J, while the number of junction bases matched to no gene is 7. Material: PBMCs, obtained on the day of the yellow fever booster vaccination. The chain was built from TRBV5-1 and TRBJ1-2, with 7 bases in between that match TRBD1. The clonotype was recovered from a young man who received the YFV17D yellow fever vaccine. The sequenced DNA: TGCGCCAGCAGCGAGCAGGGGGATCCCTATGGCTACACCTTC. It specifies CASSEQGDPYGYTF.